A single sample is the source of the 28 T cell receptor beta chains below, sequenced in a study of blood T cell repertoires in COVID-19 (dated by TCRdb to about 2020). The library was generated by the immunoSEQ multiplex PCR assay. TCRdb's version of the immuneACCESS table is confined to in-frame rearrangements and falls short of the full clone set. An unresolved V gene accounts for under half of the shortfall where checked; the remainder is of unknown origin. This sample comprises about 140,000 clones, over 80% of them detected only once. The biggest ten clones account for around 1.5% of the sample. The sequenced material came from peripheral blood. The receptors come from a human donor in a cohort sampled during active COVID-19.

V is TRBV4-1 and J is TRBJ2-2; TRBD2 aligns across 7 bases. Trimming cost V 0 bases and J 5 bases; bases outside gene matches: 6. The CDR3 spans 16 residues. The germline V gene has CDR1 MGHRA and CDR2 YSYEKL. CDR3 protein: CASSQDSAGVTGELFF. Here the CDR3 DNA reads TGCGCCAGCAGCCAAGATTCTGCGGGAGTAACCGGGGAGCTGTTTTTT.

The chain has TRBV4-1 and TRBJ1-2, with 9 bases identical to TRBD1. The CDR3 sequence is 19 residues long. Germline V gene sequence: CDR1 MGHRA, CDR2 YSYEKL. With 3 bases clipped from V and 4 bases from J, the junction kept 18 bases outside the gene matches. The CDR3 nucleotides are TGCGCCAGCAGCCAGGCAGAGCTTAGGGGACAGGGTCCCCCCTATGGCTACACCTTC. It yields the protein CASSQAELRGQGPPYGYTF.

The chain employs TRBV18 and TRBJ2-7; perhaps TRBD1 as D (7 bases). The germline V gene has CDR1 KGHSH and CDR2 LQKENI. Trimming removed 0 bases from V and 0 bases from J, with 15 bases in between. The CDR3 extends over 17 amino acids. CDR3 amino acids: CASSPPYAGQHSYEQYF. CDR3 nucleotides: TGTGCCAGCTCACCACCTTATGCGGGACAGCACTCCTACGAGCAGTACTTC.

This chain connects TRBV5-1 to TRBJ2-5; 13 positions agree with TRBD2. The CDR3 length is 17 residues. The V and J ends lost 4 bases and 2 bases, in that order; junction bases with no gene match: 8. CDR1 is SGHRS and CDR2 is YFSETQ in the germline V gene. CDR3 DNA: TGCGCCAGCAGCCCCAGGGGACTAGCGGGGCGACAAGAGACCCAGTACTTC. Translated, it gives CASSPRGLAGRQETQYF.

The chain joins TRBV6-5 to TRBJ1-4; TRBD1 aligns across 7 bases. From germline, CDR1 is MNHEY and CDR2 SVGAGI. Trimming at V came to 5 bases and at J to 8 bases, leaving 11 bases not matched to a gene. The CDR3 consists of 15 residues. CDR3 loop: CASSPDREESEKLFF. As DNA, the CDR3 is TGTGCCAGCAGTCCAGACAGGGAAGAAAGCGAAAAACTGTTTTTT.

A remark on this clone: At one of its ends the junction is not consistent with the germline gene, which may arise from a read error. The rearrangement links TRBV3-1 (or the pseudogene TRBV3-2) to TRBJ1-2; 8 bases align to TRBD1. The CDR3 has 16 residues. Germline V gives CDR1 LGHDT, CDR2 YNNKEL (reference sequence). This CDR3 is CASSQGDGRTGQATAF. Here the CDR3 DNA reads TGTGCCAGCAGCCAAGGGGATGGCAGGACAGGGCAGGCTACAGCCTTC.

This chain uses TRBV19 with TRBJ2-3; weak D call: TRBD1 (6 bases). V shed 5 bases and J shed 0 bases, with 12 bases lying between them. The V gene's germline CDR1 is LNHDA and CDR2 SQIVND (reference sequence). This CDR3 is built from 15 residues. The CDR3 bases are TGTGCCAGTAGTCGGGACACCTCTAGCACAGATACGCAGTATTTT. This encodes CASSRDTSSTDTQYF.

In DNA form, the CDR3 reads TGTGCCAGCAGTCCCCAGGGACTAGCCTACAATGAGCAGTTCTTC. Its translation: CASSPQGLAYNEQFF. This chain uses TRBV6-5 with TRBJ2-1, with 8 nucleotides matching TRBD2. The trim removed 5 bases at V and 2 bases at J, leaving 5 bases unmatched. This CDR3 contains 15 residues. Germline V gene lookup returns CDR1 MNHEY and CDR2 SVGAGI.

The chain recombines TRBV12-3 or TRBV12-4 with TRBJ1-5; D unclear. The V gene lost 6 bases and the J gene lost 4 bases, with 4 bases spanning the gap. There are 11 residues in the CDR3. For the CDR3, the DNA is TGTGCCAGCAGCCGTAATCAGCCCCAGCATTTT. Translated: CASSRNQPQHF.

The chain is built from TRBV9 and TRBJ2-1; 10 bases fit TRBD2. With V trimmed by 4 bases and J by 0 bases, 4 bases remained unmatched. CDR1 and CDR2 from the germline V gene are SGDLS and YYNGEE. The CDR3 consists of 16 residues. The CDR3: CASSYTSGISYNEQFF. The CDR3 nucleotides are TGTGCCAGCAGCTACACTAGCGGGATCTCCTACAATGAGCAGTTCTTC.

The V gene is TRBV15, the J gene TRBJ2-7; TRBD2 matches 7 bases. The V and J ends lost 0 bases and 2 bases, in that order; junction bases with no gene match: 4. The CDR3 runs to 15 residues. CDR1 and CDR2 (germline): LNHNV, YYDKDF (reference sequence). The CDR3 loop is CATSRDLGGTYEQYF. For the CDR3, the DNA is TGTGCCACCAGCAGAGATCTGGGGGGGACCTACGAGCAGTACTTC.

The chain employs TRBV6-5 and TRBJ1-4; 7 positions match TRBD1. The length of the CDR3 is 14 residues. CDR1 and CDR2 from the germline V gene are MNHEY and SVGAGI. V trimming: 5 bases; J trimming: 5 bases; junction bases outside the gene matches: 5. CDR3 protein: CASSPQGYNEKLFF. In nucleotides, the CDR3 is TGTGCCAGCAGTCCACAGGGGTACAATGAAAAACTGTTTTTT.

V usage is TRBV10-1 and J usage is TRBJ2-7; the D gene is possibly TRBD1 (9 bases). The V gene's germline CDR1 is WNHNN and CDR2 SYGVQD (reference sequence). The CDR3 consists of 13 residues. Written as DNA, the CDR3 is TGCCCCGGGGGGGACAGGGCCATCTACGAGCAGTACTTC. Translation: CPGGDRAIYEQYF.

The rearrangement joins TRBV6-1 to TRBJ1-1; tentatively, D is TRBD1 (6 bases). Germline CDR1 and CDR2: MNHNS and SASEGT. V lost 0 bases to trimming and J lost 2 bases, with 19 bases between them. The CDR3 has 18 residues. The CDR3 is CASSEAGWVAGANTEAFF. Written as DNA, the CDR3 is TGTGCCAGCAGTGAAGCGGGGTGGGTGGCAGGGGCCAACACTGAAGCTTTCTTT.

The V and J genes are TRBV10-3 and TRBJ2-5, with 10 bases fitting TRBD2. V was clipped by 4 bases and J by 0 bases; unmatched bases: 5. The CDR3 runs 16 residues. Germline-derived CDR1 and CDR2 are ENHRY and SYGVKD. CDR3 sequence: CAISGYGLADQETQYF. CDR3 coding DNA: TGTGCCATCAGTGGGTACGGACTAGCGGACCAAGAGACCCAGTACTTC.

The chain uses TRBV19 and TRBJ2-3; perhaps TRBD2 as D (5 bases). Germline V lookup: CDR1 LNHDA, CDR2 SQIVND (reference sequence). There are 15 residues in the CDR3. V was clipped by 6 bases and J by 0 bases, with 13 bases between them. CDR3 in amino acids: CASRLTAVSTDTQYF. In DNA, the CDR3 is TGTGCCAGTAGACTCACAGCGGTTAGCACAGATACGCAGTATTTT.

This clone was counted only a few times. This sequence joins TRBV7-8 and TRBJ2-7; D not certain. There are 11 residues in the CDR3. CDR1 and CDR2 from the germline V gene are SGHVS and FQNEAQ. V lost 5 bases and J lost 4, with 6 bases in between. This CDR3 is CASSAPYEQYF. The CDR3 DNA sequence: TGTGCCAGCAGCGCGCCATACGAGCAGTACTTC.

Here the CDR3 DNA reads TGTGCCAGCAGTCCCGACAGGGCGGAGACCCAGTACTTC. Translating it yields CASSPDRAETQYF. The chain uses TRBV12-3 or TRBV12-4 and TRBJ2-5, with 7 positions matching TRBD1. The V gene end was trimmed by 5 bases and the J gene end by 5 bases; junction bases not matched to a gene: 5. This CDR3 region has 13 residues.

The V gene is TRBV7-3, the J gene TRBJ2-1, with 10 bases matching TRBD2. The trim removed 5 bases at V and 5 bases at J, leaving 9 bases unmatched. In germline, CDR1 is SGHTA, CDR2 FQGTGA. The CDR3 runs to 16 residues. This chain's CDR3 is CASSPQSGRAHNEQFF. The CDR3 nucleotides read TGTGCCAGCAGCCCCCAAAGCGGGAGGGCCCACAATGAGCAGTTCTTC.

The chain has TRBV28 and TRBJ2-6, with 8 bases matching TRBD1. This CDR3 contains 18 residues. The germline gives CDR1 MDHEN, CDR2 SYDVKM. The V and J ends lost 11 bases and 0 bases, in that order; junction bases with no gene match: 15. CDR3 sequence (DNA): TGTGCCGGATGTTGTTCCGGGACAGGCTCCTCTGGGGCCAACGTCCTGACTTTC. This sequence encodes CAGCCSGTGSSGANVLTF.

J is TRBJ2-7 and V is TRBV20-1; D ambiguous. Germline assignment: CDR1 DFQATT and CDR2 SNEGSKA (reference sequence). V lost 4 bases and J lost 3, with 4 bases in between. The length of the CDR3 is 10 residues. The CDR3 DNA reads as TGCAGTGCTATCAACTACGAGCAGTACTTC. Its translation is CSAINYEQYF.

The chain uses TRBV5-8 and TRBJ2-7; TRBD2 agrees at 8 bases. There are 16 residues in the CDR3. CDR1 and CDR2 from the germline V gene are SGHTS and YDEGEE. After removal of 1 base from V and 3 bases from J, the junction contained 9 bases not matched to a gene. The chain's CDR3 is CASSLKSGLVRYEQYF. The CDR3 DNA sequence: TGTGCCAGCAGCTTGAAGTCGGGACTAGTTCGCTACGAGCAGTACTTC.

The chain has TRBV23-1 and TRBJ1-1; no reliable D call. TRBV23-1 carries the ORF label, with uncertain function. The CDR3 has 14 residues. V lost 2 bases and J lost 3, with 10 bases in between. The CDR3 sequence: CASSQPSPDTEAFF. CDR3 DNA: TGCGCCAGCAGTCAACCAAGCCCCGACACTGAAGCTTTCTTT.

CDR3 sequence reads: CASSFIPSGGGYTF. CDR3 coding DNA: TGTGCCAGCAGTTTTATCCCCTCCGGGGGAGGCTACACCTTC. The chain carries TRBV27 and TRBJ1-2; weak D call: TRBD1 (5 bases). The CDR3 has 14 residues. Germline V lookup: CDR1 MNHEY, CDR2 SMNVEV (reference sequence). V lost 3 bases and J 8 bases, leaving 16 bases between the germline ends.

The rearrangement joins TRBV2 to TRBJ2-5; 10 bases fit TRBD1. Unmatched junction bases numbered 5, after V lost 6 bases and J lost 1 base. This CDR3 is built from 15 residues. Germline V gene lookup returns CDR1 SNHLY and CDR2 FYNNEI. In DNA, the CDR3 is TGTGCCAGCAGCCGGGACAGGGGACTCCAAGAGACCCAGTACTTC. Residues: CASSRDRGLQETQYF.

This chain connects TRBV6-5 to TRBJ2-1; 7 bases align to TRBD2. Germline CDR1 is MNHEY and CDR2 is SVGAGI. This CDR3 contains 15 residues. The V and J ends lost 6 bases and 0 bases, in that order; junction bases with no gene match: 5. CDR3 sequence reads: CASSLAAISYNEQFF. The CDR3 DNA is TGTGCCAGCAGCCTAGCGGCGATCTCCTACAATGAGCAGTTCTTC.

The J gene is TRBJ2-7, the V gene TRBV7-2, with no clear D. V lost 6 bases and J 2 bases, leaving 8 bases between the germline ends. Germline-derived CDR1 and CDR2 are SGHTA and FQGNSA. The CDR3 runs 12 residues. CDR3 sequence: CASRGLAYEQYF. In DNA, the CDR3 is TGTGCCAGCAGAGGCCTAGCCTACGAGCAGTACTTC.

The chain has TRBV6-5 and TRBJ1-1, with 8 positions matching TRBD1. Germline CDR1 reads MNHEY; CDR2 reads SVGAGI. CDR3 size: 11 residues. V lost 11 bases, J lost 8 bases, and 7 bases stayed unmatched. The CDR3 is CAGKRTGEAFF. CDR3 DNA sequence: TGTGCCGGAAAACGGACAGGGGAAGCTTTCTTT.